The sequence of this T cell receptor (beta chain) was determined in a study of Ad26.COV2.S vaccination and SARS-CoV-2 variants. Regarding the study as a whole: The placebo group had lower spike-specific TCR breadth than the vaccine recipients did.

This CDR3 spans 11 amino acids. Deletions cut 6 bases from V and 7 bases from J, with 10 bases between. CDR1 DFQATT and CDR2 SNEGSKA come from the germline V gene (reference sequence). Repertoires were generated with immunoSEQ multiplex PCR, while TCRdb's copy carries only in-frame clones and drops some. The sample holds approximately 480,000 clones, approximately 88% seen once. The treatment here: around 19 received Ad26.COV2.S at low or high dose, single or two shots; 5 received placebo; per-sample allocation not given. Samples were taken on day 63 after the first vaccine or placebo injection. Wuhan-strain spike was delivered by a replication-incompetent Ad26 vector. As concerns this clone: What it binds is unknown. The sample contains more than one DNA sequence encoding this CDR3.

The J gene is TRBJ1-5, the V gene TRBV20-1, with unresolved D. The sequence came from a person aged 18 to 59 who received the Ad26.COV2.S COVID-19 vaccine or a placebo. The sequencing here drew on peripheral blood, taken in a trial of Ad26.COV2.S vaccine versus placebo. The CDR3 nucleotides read TGCAGTGCCCGGGCCGGGCAGCCCCAGCATTTT. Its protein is CSARAGQPQHF.